A selection of T cell receptor beta chains follows, all from one sample in a study of T-cell reconstitution after alpha-beta-depleted transplantation in children. TCRdb fed the PCR reads into MiXCR, producing one record per CDR3 protein. Of about 540,000 distinct CDR3 sequences listed, 15% to 20% are singletons. The sequenced sample was PBMCs from the stem cell graft donor, obtained from the stem cell graft. The receptors were gathered from a human donor who donated a stem cell graft to a child with acute lymphoblastic leukemia. CDR3s leave out the opening cysteine and the closing phenylalanine or tryptophan. Each record gives: J gene, V gene, CDR3 protein.

j_gene: TRBJ2-7
v_gene: TRBV18
CDR3aa: ASSPGGQGVEQY

j_gene: TRBJ1-2
v_gene: TRBV6-1
CDR3aa: ASGADRGFGGYT

j_gene: TRBJ2-7
v_gene: TRBV12-5
CDR3aa: ASGFGTSGSRQY

j_gene: TRBJ2-1
v_gene: TRBV6-5
CDR3aa: ASRLGREQF

j_gene: TRBJ1-4
v_gene: TRBV7-9
CDR3aa: ASSSGGDEKLF

j_gene: TRBJ2-7
v_gene: TRBV12-3/TRBV12-4
CDR3aa: ASRGGTSVEQY

j_gene: TRBJ2-7
v_gene: TRBV3-1
CDR3aa: ASSQEGAGHYEQY

j_gene: TRBJ2-1
v_gene: TRBV12-3/TRBV12-4
CDR3aa: ASSAPLRIPYNEQF

j_gene: TRBJ2-7
v_gene: TRBV5-1
CDR3aa: ASSFGLAGRAYEQY

j_gene: TRBJ2-5
v_gene: TRBV7-9
CDR3aa: ASSPLMGLAGARTQY

j_gene: TRBJ2-1
v_gene: TRBV5-1
CDR3aa: ASSSDAGTRLNEQF

j_gene: TRBJ2-7
v_gene: TRBV29-1
CDR3aa: SVEGDRGPLEQY

j_gene: TRBJ2-2
v_gene: TRBV12-3/TRBV12-4
CDR3aa: ASSFRGSWELF

j_gene: TRBJ2-7
v_gene: TRBV7-9
CDR3aa: ASSNRLAGSYEQY

j_gene: TRBJ2-7
v_gene: TRBV12-3/TRBV12-4
CDR3aa: ASSIDSREQY

j_gene: TRBJ2-6
v_gene: TRBV20-1
CDR3aa: SVAGSGANVLT

j_gene: TRBJ1-1
v_gene: TRBV6-6
CDR3aa: ASSYSEQSEAF

j_gene: TRBJ1-5
v_gene: TRBV27
CDR3aa: ASSPMSGDNQPQH

j_gene: TRBJ1-2
v_gene: TRBV19
CDR3aa: ASSIYEGTNYGYT